A single sample gave rise to the 25 T cell receptor beta chains below, sequenced in a study of cytomegalovirus exposure and HLA in healthy donors. 60 Vbeta and 13 Jbeta primers were used in PCR. TCRdb's table, derived via immunoSEQ multiplex PCR, lists solely in-frame clones and lacks some. The sample consists of around 100,000 clones, roughly 70% of them appearing once. The sample taken for sequencing was PBMCs. The receptors were sampled from a man aged 40-49 years in good health and CMV-seropositive.

The chain combines TRBV7-9 with TRBJ2-6; 11 bases are a match to TRBD2. V shed 5 bases, J shed 5 bases, and the junction held 11 bases outside the gene matches. Per the germline V gene, CDR1 is SEHNR and CDR2 is FQNEAQ (reference sequence). CDR3 size: 18 residues. Here the CDR3 reads CASSHGLAGVIWANVLTF. The DNA of the CDR3 is TGTGCCAGCAGCCACGGACTAGCGGGCGTCATCTGGGCCAACGTCCTGACTTTC. Drawing the rest from reference TRBV7-9 and TRBJ2-6, the complete variable domain is DTGVSQNPRHKITKRGQNVTFRCDPISEHNRLYWYRQTLGQGPEFLTYFQNEAQLEKSRLLSDRFSAERPKGSFSTLEIQRTEQGDSAMYLCASSHGLAGVIWANVLTFGAGSRLTVL.

The rearrangement uses TRBV18 and TRBJ1-1; D might be TRBD1 (5 bases). This CDR3 has 13 residues. Deletions cut 3 bases from V and 6 bases from J, with 11 bases between. The germline V gene has CDR1 KGHSH and CDR2 LQKENI. In DNA form, the CDR3 reads TGTGCCAGCTCACCCGAGTGGGGGGCTGAAGCTTTCTTT. Encoded protein: CASSPEWGAEAFF.

The chain uses TRBV6-6 and TRBJ2-3; maybe TRBD2 (5 bases). In germline, CDR1 is MNHNY, CDR2 SVGAGI (reference sequence). The CDR3 spans 14 residues. Trimming took 7 bases from V and 5 from J, leaving 16 bases between them. CDR3 residues: CASTPGSSVDTQYF. Here the CDR3 DNA reads TGTGCCAGCACCCCGGGGTCGAGCGTAGATACGCAGTATTTT.

The V and J genes are TRBV11-3 and TRBJ2-7; TRBD2 matches at 7 bases. CDR1 and CDR2 from the germline V gene are SGHNT and YENEEA. This CDR3 has 12 amino acids. J was trimmed by 3 bases and V by 5 bases; bases with no gene match: 1. Here the CDR3 DNA reads TGTGCCAGCAGCCGGGGGGACTACGAGCAGTACTTC. Translating it yields CASSRGDYEQYF.

The chain has TRBV28 and TRBJ2-1, with D perhaps TRBD1 (6 bases). Germline CDR1 MDHEN, CDR2 SYDVKM. The CDR3 has 14 residues. V was cut by 4 bases and J by 5 bases, with 12 bases left in between. This CDR3 is CASSYHRVDNEQFF. The CDR3 DNA is TGTGCCAGCAGTTACCACAGGGTCGACAATGAGCAGTTCTTC. Full variable domain (outside the CDR3, taken from reference TRBV28 and TRBJ2-1): DVKVTQSSRYLVKRTGEKVFLECVQDMDHENMFWYRQDPGLGLRLIYFSYDVKMKEKGDIPEGYSVSREKKERFSLILESASTNQTSMYLCASSYHRVDNEQFFGPGTRLTVL.

The chain couples TRBV27 to TRBJ2-5, with 10 bases fitting TRBD1. With the DNA end fitting TRBJ2-7 better, the J assignment may be wrong. The CDR3 is made up of 16 amino acids. Germline V gene lookup returns CDR1 MNHEY and CDR2 SMNVEV (reference sequence). CDR3 protein: CASSADRGTYSYEQYF. In nucleotides, the CDR3 is TGTGCCAGCTCTGCGGACAGGGGGACATACTCCTACGAGCAGTACTTC.

The chain couples TRBV9 to TRBJ1-3, with 7 nucleotides matching TRBD1. With V trimmed by 0 bases and J by 1 base, 7 bases remained unmatched. Per the germline V gene, CDR1 is SGDLS and CDR2 is YYNGEE. The CDR3 loop spans 17 amino acids. CDR3 amino acids: CASSVETGRLSGNTIYF. The CDR3 DNA reads TGTGCCAGCAGCGTAGAGACAGGGCGACTTTCTGGAAACACCATATATTTT.

This sequence joins TRBV6-6 and TRBJ2-7, with 8 bases fitting TRBD1. This CDR3 contains 12 residues. V gave up 8 bases and J gave up 3 bases; unmatched junction bases: 3. Germline values: CDR1 MNHNY, CDR2 SVGAGI (reference sequence). The CDR3 loop is CASGTGNYEQYF. CDR3 bases: TGTGCCAGCGGGACAGGCAACTACGAGCAGTACTTC.

The chain is built from TRBV2 and TRBJ1-2, with 8 bases that match TRBD1. CDR1 is SNHLY, CDR2 FYNNEI, per germline. This CDR3 is built from 14 residues. Trimming removed 6 bases from V and 6 bases from J; junction bases left unmatched: 9. Here the CDR3 DNA reads TGTGCCAGCAGGGGCGCCGGGACAGGACATGGCTACACCTTC. Protein: CASRGAGTGHGYTF. The variable domain in full, completed from reference TRBV2 and TRBJ1-2, reads EPEVTQTPSHQVTQMGQEVILRCVPISNHLYFYWYRQILGQKVEFLVSFYNNEISEKSEIFDDQFSVERPDGSNFTLKIRSTKLEDSAMYFCASRGAGTGHGYTFGSGTRLTVV.

The V gene is TRBV5-1, the J gene TRBJ2-1; 10 nucleotides agree with TRBD2. Germline assignment: CDR1 SGHRS and CDR2 YFSETQ. The CDR3 is made up of 15 amino acids. The V segment lost 4 bases and the J segment 5 bases; nucleotides outside the gene matches: 6. CDR3 loop: CASSTGLAPNNEQFF. The CDR3 DNA reads as TGCGCCAGCAGCACGGGACTAGCGCCTAACAATGAGCAGTTCTTC.

CDR3 loop: CASSFGTSGRNEQYF. The DNA of the CDR3 is TGTGCCAGCAGCTTCGGGACTAGCGGGAGAAACGAGCAGTACTTC. The chain is built from TRBV7-6 and TRBJ2-7; 14 nucleotides align to TRBD2. The trim removed 3 bases at V and 5 bases at J, leaving 3 bases unmatched. The CDR3 has 15 amino acids. Germline V CDR1 and CDR2: SGHVS, FNYEAQ.

This chain connects TRBV28 to TRBJ1-1, with TRBD1 identical over 8 bases. Germline trimming cut 6 bases from V and 3 bases from J; bases unmatched to any gene: 6. The CDR3 totals 14 residues. Germline CDR1 and CDR2: MDHEN and SYDVKM. CDR3 in amino acids: CASRTQGGYTEAFF. The CDR3 DNA follows: TGTGCCAGCAGAACACAGGGGGGGTACACTGAAGCTTTCTTT.

V and J are TRBV19 and TRBJ2-1, with 9 bases fitting TRBD2. The CDR3 contains 14 residues. V dropped 6 bases and J dropped 10; count of bases not matched to a gene: 10. Germline-derived CDR1 and CDR2 are LNHDA and SQIVND (reference sequence). In DNA, the CDR3 is TGTGCCAGTAGCTTTAGCGGGAGTGTGCCAGAGCAGTTCTTC. Translated, it gives CASSFSGSVPEQFF.

The chain combines TRBV6-5 with TRBJ2-2; TRBD1 is a possible D gene (5 bases). CDR1 and CDR2 (germline): MNHEY, SVGAGI. This CDR3 contains 13 residues. V was pared by 8 bases and J by 0 bases, with 7 bases between. In DNA, the CDR3 is TGTGCCAGCCGCAGGGCGAACACCGGGGAGCTGTTTTTT. Encoded protein: CASRRANTGELFF.

Only a few counts were recorded for this clone. The CDR3 sequence: CASRGEGNTEAFF. The CDR3 nucleotides read TGTGCCAGCAGGGGGGAGGGGAACACTGAAGCTTTCTTT. The chain links TRBV25-1 to TRBJ1-1; tentative D call: TRBD1 (5 bases). Germline values: CDR1 MGHDK, CDR2 SYGVNS. Deletions cut 6 bases from V and 1 base from J, with 9 bases between. The CDR3 length is 13 residues.

The chain has TRBV5-5 and TRBJ2-1; perhaps TRBD1 as D (5 bases). V lost 4 bases and J 7 bases, leaving 12 bases between the germline ends. The CDR3 loop spans 13 amino acids. CDR1 is SGHKS and CDR2 is YYEKEE in the germline V gene (reference sequence). The DNA of the CDR3 is TGTGCCAGCAGCCTAGGGGAATCAAATGAGCAGTTCTTC. Translating it yields CASSLGESNEQFF.

The CDR3 protein is CASSQGLAGVTDTQYF. The CDR3 DNA reads as TGCGCCAGCAGCCAAGGACTAGCGGGAGTCACAGATACGCAGTATTTT. J is TRBJ2-3 and V is TRBV5-1; 13 nucleotides align to TRBD2. The CDR3 has 16 residues. Germline assignment: CDR1 SGHRS and CDR2 YFSETQ. With V trimmed by 4 bases and J by 2 bases, 4 bases remained unmatched.

The table lists this clone with a count of one. The rearrangement links TRBV7-9 to TRBJ1-1, with D perhaps matching TRBD1 (5 bases). The CDR3 is 14 residues long. V was pared by 3 bases and J by 4 bases, with 12 bases between. CDR1 is SEHNR, CDR2 FQNEAQ, per germline (reference sequence). The CDR3 reads CASSFIRGSTEAFF. CDR3 nucleotides: TGTGCCAGCAGCTTTATAAGGGGAAGCACTGAAGCTTTCTTT.

Only a few counts were recorded for this clone. CDR3 residues: CASSLELLRGIRETQYF. DNA of the CDR3: TGTGCCAGCAGCTTAGAATTGTTAAGGGGTATTAGGGAGACCCAGTACTTC. This chain links TRBV7-6 with TRBJ2-5; D may be TRBD1 (5 bases). This CDR3 contains 17 residues. Trimming stripped 1 base from V and 5 bases from J, with 20 bases between. Germline lookup yields CDR1 SGHVS and CDR2 FNYEAQ.

A single count supports this clone. This chain joins TRBV11-1 and TRBJ2-2; D perhaps matches TRBD1 (6 bases). Between the trimmed V and J ends, which lost 2 bases and 2 bases, there was a span of 12 bases. Germline CDR1 and CDR2: SGHAT and FQDESV (reference sequence). CDR3 length: 16 residues. For the CDR3, the DNA is TGTGCCAGCAGCTTATTCAGGGGCTACAACACCGGGGAGCTGTTTTTT. This gives the protein CASSLFRGYNTGELFF.

The chain uses TRBV7-9 and TRBJ2-2, with TRBD1 identical over 8 bases. CDR1 and CDR2 from the germline V gene are SEHNR and FQNEAQ (reference sequence). The CDR3 spans 17 residues. The J segment lost 1 base and the V segment lost 4 bases, leaving 8 bases of the junction unmatched. The CDR3 loop reads CASSSLGQGRNTGELFF. Written as DNA, the CDR3 is TGTGCCAGCAGCTCTCTAGGACAGGGCCGGAACACCGGGGAGCTGTTTTTT.

A few counts support this clone. This chain joins TRBV6-6 and TRBJ1-1; D gene ambiguous. Germline assignment: CDR1 MNHNY and CDR2 SVGAGI (reference sequence). Deletions cut 3 bases from V and 6 bases from J, with 11 bases between. The length of the CDR3 is 13 residues. The CDR3 DNA is TGTGCCAGCAGTTATACCAGGCTCTCTGAAGCTTTCTTT. It is translated as CASSYTRLSEAFF.

The chain combines TRBV28 with TRBJ2-7; perhaps TRBD2 as D (5 bases). The germline CDR1 and CDR2 sequences are MDHEN and SYDVKM. V shed 6 bases and J shed 6 bases, with 12 bases lying between them. This CDR3 is built from 12 residues. The CDR3 loop is CASSRAVGEQYF. CDR3 nucleotides: TGTGCCAGCAGCCGAGCGGTGGGCGAGCAGTACTTC.

Only a few counts were recorded for this clone. The V gene is TRBV19, the J gene TRBJ1-2; a weak D match, TRBD1 (6 bases). The CDR3 loop spans 14 amino acids. Germline V gives CDR1 LNHDA, CDR2 SQIVND (reference sequence). The V gene lost 3 bases and the J gene lost 6 bases, with 14 bases spanning the gap. Here the CDR3 DNA reads TGTGCCAGTAGTATTTCTCGGACAGAGCATGGCTACACCTTC. Residues: CASSISRTEHGYTF. The whole variable domain, remainder taken from reference TRBV19 and TRBJ1-2, is DGGITQSPKYLFRKEGQNVTLSCEQNLNHDAMYWYRQDPGQGLRLIYYSQIVNDFQKGDIAEGYSVSREKKESFPLTVTSAQKNPTAFYLCASSISRTEHGYTFGSGTRLTVV.

The chain has TRBV5-4 and TRBJ2-1, with 8 bases aligning to TRBD2. The CDR3 sequence is 15 residues long. Germline CDR1 reads SGHNT; CDR2 reads YYREEE (reference sequence). The J segment lost 5 bases and the V segment lost 1 base, leaving 5 bases of the junction unmatched. The CDR3 here is CASSLSGSDHNEQFF. The CDR3 coding sequence is TGTGCCAGCAGCTTGAGCGGGAGCGATCACAATGAGCAGTTCTTC.